The 19 T cell receptor beta chains below come from one sample, sequenced in a study of CD8+ T cells in alopecia areata (dated by TCRdb to 2016 to 2019). The protocol used for the library was the immunoSEQ multiplex PCR assay. RNA was extracted from all samples and reverse transcribed into cDNA, which served as template for TCR sequencing. As stored in TCRdb, this immuneACCESS dataset retains in-frame rearrangements with V and J assigned. A fraction of the clones does not appear; measured against another copy, unresolved V genes explain less than half of the discrepancy, and the remainder lacks a known reason. This sample shows under 350,000 clones, and none of them turns up only once. The ten most abundant clones make up about 1.1% of the sample. Cells from pooled mouse cutaneous lymph nodes were stained for CD4, CD8alpha, NKG2D, NKG2ACE and other markers and then sorted on a BD Influx. Sequenced: CD4+ T cells sorted from a lymph node. The origin of the receptors is a C3H/HeJ mouse with alopecia areata. Mice in this strain carry MHC haplotype H2-k.

This clone turned up a few times. The genes and germline here are from mouse. The read finishes 4 residues shy of the CDR3 end, and the germline J gene is used to complete it. Other DNA sequences in this sample translate to the same CDR3. V usage is TRBV1 and J usage is TRBJ2-7; 11 bases line up with TRBD2. CDR1 and CDR2 from the germline V gene are NSQYPW and LRSPGD (reference sequence). The CDR3 contains 15 residues. Here the CDR3 reads CTCSAEGTGGYEQYF. The CDR3 DNA, read in part, is TGCACCTGCAGTGCAGAAGGGACTGGGGGTTAT.

This clone was seen many times. The gene names here belong to mouse. Read coverage stops 4 residues before the CDR3 terminus; the germline J gene supplies the remainder. The chain employs TRBV3 and TRBJ2-5; 7 bases map to TRBD2. Germline CDR1 is SNHLY and CDR2 is FYNGKV (reference sequence). V shed 0 bases and J 0 bases; nucleotides not matched to a gene: 6. The CDR3 sequence is 17 residues long. The chain's CDR3 is CASSLARGWGNQDTQYF. The CDR3 DNA, read in part, is TGTGCCAGCAGCTTAGCGCGGGGCTGGGGGAACCAAGAC.

On this clone itself: Gene labels here are mouse ones. The read ends 4 residues shy of where the CDR3 ends; the end is completed using the germline J gene. V usage is TRBV17 and J usage is TRBJ2-5; 7 bases line up with TRBD1. Germline CDR1 is MNHDT and CDR2 is YYDKIL. The CDR3 contains 14 residues. Here the CDR3 reads CASSRGRQGDTQYF. CDR3 DNA (partial): TGTGCTAGCAGTAGAGGTCGACAGGGCGAC.

On this clone: Germline and genes here are mouse. The read is 3 residues too short to cover the CDR3 end, so that end is filled in from the germline J gene. Other DNA sequences in the sample encode the same CDR3. V gene TRBV31 combines with J gene TRBJ1-6; 9 bases match TRBD1. TRBJ1-6 is annotated as an ORF whose role is uncertain. The CDR3 runs to 14 residues. Germline V CDR1 and CDR2: GKSSPN, SITVG. V shed 1 base, J shed 8 bases, and the junction held 3 bases outside the gene matches. The sequenced CDR3 bases are TGTGCCTGGAGTCCGGGACAGGGTGATTCGCCC. Encoded protein: CAWSPGQGDSP. The entire CDR3 is CAWSPGQGDSPLYF.

This clone has just a few counts. Gene names refer to mouse genes. From the germline J gene comes the end of the CDR3, since the read stops 4 residues before it. The chain uses TRBV17 and TRBJ2-7, with TRBD2 matching 9 bases. Germline CDR1 and CDR2: MNHDT and YYDKIL. J lost 0 bases, V lost 2 bases, and 2 bases had no gene match. The length of the CDR3 is 15 residues. CDR3: CASSRLGGSSYEQYF. CDR3 DNA, as far as it was read: TGTGCTAGCAGTAGACTGGGGGGGAGCTCCTAT.

As to this clone: Gene names follow the mouse nomenclature. The sequence runs out 4 residues before the end of the CDR3; the remainder is reconstructed from the germline J gene. The chain has TRBV17 and TRBJ2-5; 9 bases are shared with TRBD1. The V gene's germline CDR1 is MNHDT and CDR2 YYDKIL. This CDR3 contains 13 residues. CDR3 residues: CASRGDRGDTQYF. Partial CDR3 DNA: TGTGCTAGCAGAGGAGACAGGGGGGAC.

This clone was observed a handful of times. Gene names are mouse gene names. Other DNA sequences in this specimen translate into the identical CDR3. The CDR3 is CASSQEGGGAETLYF. Partial CDR3 DNA: TGTGCCAGCAGCCAAGAGGGGGGGGGCGCAGAA. V is TRBV5 and J is TRBJ2-3; the match to TRBD2 covers 8 bases. The read ends 4 residues shy of where the CDR3 ends; the end is completed using the germline J gene. The CDR3 spans 15 residues. J lost 3 bases, V lost 0 bases, and 2 bases had no gene match. Germline CDR1 and CDR2: LGHNA and YNLKQL (reference sequence).

This clone has a handful of counts. Genes here carry mouse names. Read coverage stops 4 residues before the CDR3 terminus; the germline J gene supplies the remainder. The chain couples TRBV13-1 to TRBJ2-5; 7 nucleotides align to TRBD1. With V trimmed by 3 bases and J by 2 bases, 6 bases remained unmatched. The V gene's germline CDR1 is NSHNY and CDR2 SYGAGN. The length of the CDR3 is 15 residues. CDR3 protein: CASSVLRGTQDTQYF. The CDR3 bases that were read are TGTGCCAGCAGTGTCCTCAGGGGGACCCAAGAC.

In regard to this clone: Germline and genes here are mouse. The observed sequence ends 4 residues before the CDR3 terminus, with the missing tail filled in from the germline J gene. V is TRBV13-1 and J is TRBJ2-7; 8 bases map to TRBD2. V trimming: 1 base; J trimming: 0 bases; junction bases outside the gene matches: 6. Germline V gene sequence: CDR1 NSHNY, CDR2 SYGAGN. CDR3 length equals 16 residues. CDR3 in amino acids: CASSDTGLGGSYEQYF. CDR3 bases read: TGTGCCAGCAGTGATACAGGGCTGGGGGGCTCCTAT.

A word on this clone: Germline and genes here are mouse. The missing CDR3 end, 4 residues past where the read stops, is filled in from the germline J gene. The rearrangement joins TRBV14 to TRBJ2-1, with TRBD1 matching over 8 bases. The CDR3 spans 15 residues. The V gene's germline CDR1 is SGHDT and CDR2 FRDEAV. The J segment lost 1 base and the V segment lost 6 bases, leaving 6 bases of the junction unmatched. The sequenced part of the CDR3 DNA is TGTGCCAGCACAGACAGGGGCCAAAACTATGCT. As protein: CASTDRGQNYA. The full CDR3 protein is CASTDRGQNYAEQFF.

This clone has more than one count but fewer than ten. Gene names refer to mouse genes. The DNA ends 3 residues before the CDR3 does, and the rest of the CDR3 is filled in from the germline J gene. This sequence joins TRBV1 and TRBJ1-6; 7 bases match TRBD1. TRBJ1-6 qualifies as an ORF whose function is uncertain. V dropped 6 bases and J dropped 3; count of bases not matched to a gene: 5. The length of the CDR3 is 15 residues. Germline values: CDR1 NSQYPW, CDR2 LRSPGD (reference sequence). The CDR3 sequence is CTCSTGVVYNSPLYF. The part of the CDR3 DNA that was read is TGCACCTGCAGCACAGGGGTCGTCTATAATTCGCCC.

At least ten counts were recorded for this clone. The gene names given are mouse names. Sequencing ends 4 residues short of the CDR3 end; the germline J gene provides the rest. J is TRBJ1-1 and V is TRBV2; 7 positions agree with TRBD1. CDR3 size: 13 residues. Germline-derived CDR1 and CDR2 are LGHNA and YSYQKL. This CDR3 reads CASSQGQSPEVFF. The CDR3 DNA, read in part, is TGTGCCAGCAGCCAGGGACAGAGCCCA. The full variable domain, completed using reference TRBV2 and TRBJ1-1, is DPKIIQKPKYLVAVTGSEKILICEQYLGHNAMYWYRQSAKKPLEFMFSYSYQKLMDNQTASSRFQPQSSKKNHLDLQITALKPDDSATYFCASSQGQSPEVFFGKGTRLTVV.

In its sample, this clone was seen a few times. Any gene name here is a mouse gene name. The missing CDR3 end, 3 residues past where the read stops, is filled in from the germline J gene. The chain links TRBV13-2 to TRBJ1-6, with no clear D. TRBJ1-6 is reported as an ORF; its role is uncertain. CDR1 is NNHNN, CDR2 SYGAGS, per germline (reference sequence). CDR3 size: 13 residues. V was pared by 3 bases and J by 3 bases, with 4 bases between. The DNA read from the CDR3 is TGTGCCAGCGGTGCAGGCTATAATTCGCCC. This codes for CASGAGYNSP. The full CDR3 protein is CASGAGYNSPLYF.

The sample holds a few counts of this clone. Any gene name here is a mouse gene name. Read sequence stops 4 residues before the CDR3 end, and the germline J gene provides the missing end. The rearrangement links TRBV19 to TRBJ2-3; TRBD2 agrees at 9 bases. The CDR3 covers 15 residues. Looked up from germline, CDR1 is FNHDT and CDR2 is SITEND (reference sequence). After removal of 5 bases from V and 2 bases from J, the junction contained 6 bases not matched to a gene. This chain's CDR3 is CASRQLGGFAETLYF. CDR3 DNA, as far as it was read: TGTGCCAGCAGACAGCTGGGGGGGTTTGCAGAA.

This clone turned up a few times. The gene symbols are mouse symbols. The CDR3 extends 4 residues past the end of the read, so its final part is completed from the germline J gene. This sequence joins TRBV5 and TRBJ2-2; D possibly corresponds to TRBD1 (5 bases). Germline-derived CDR1 and CDR2 are LGHNA and YNLKQL (reference sequence). V lost 2 bases, J lost 4 bases, and 8 bases lay in between. This CDR3 has 14 residues. The CDR3 loop reads CASSQTRATGQLYF. Partial CDR3 DNA: TGTGCCAGCAGCCAAACCAGGGCCACCGGG.

In the case of this clone: Here the gene names and germline are mouse. The missing CDR3 end, 4 residues past where the read stops, is filled in from the germline J gene. The V and J genes are TRBV1 and TRBJ1-2, with 8 bases identical to TRBD1. This CDR3 has 16 amino acids. In germline, CDR1 is NSQYPW, CDR2 LRSPGD (reference sequence). V lost 3 bases and J lost 1; bases outside the gene matches: 7. Incomplete CDR3 DNA: TGCACCTGCAGTGCCTCCAACAGGGGGGGAAACTCC. It translates to CTCSASNRGGNS. The CDR3, in full, reads CTCSASNRGGNSDYTF.

In this sample, this clone turned up a few times. Germline and genes: mouse. The read finishes 4 residues shy of the CDR3 end, and the germline J gene is used to complete it. This sequence joins TRBV13-2 and TRBJ2-3, with 11 bases matching TRBD2. Trimming at V came to 3 bases and at J to 0 bases, leaving 6 bases not matched to a gene. Per the germline V gene, CDR1 is NNHNN and CDR2 is SYGAGS (reference sequence). This CDR3 comprises 17 residues. The CDR3 bases that were read are TGTGCCAGCGGTGGCGGACTGGGGGGACCTAGTGCAGAA. It codes for CASGGGLGGPSAE. In full, the CDR3 is CASGGGLGGPSAETLYF.

Notes on this clone: Mouse germline and gene names are used. The observed sequence ends 4 residues before the CDR3 terminus, with the missing tail filled in from the germline J gene. The J gene is TRBJ2-1, the V gene TRBV5; D perhaps matches TRBD1 (5 bases). Germline loops: CDR1 LGHNA, CDR2 YNLKQL (reference sequence). This CDR3 comprises 14 residues. The CDR3 protein is CASSQGPGRAEQFF. CDR3 DNA, as far as it was read: TGTGCCAGCAGCCAAGGGCCAGGGCGCGCT.

Turning to this clone: These gene names are mouse names. Read coverage stops 4 residues before the CDR3 terminus; the germline J gene supplies the remainder. The rearrangement links TRBV13-3 to TRBJ2-5, with 11 bases identical to TRBD2. The CDR3 is made up of 15 amino acids. Germline assignment: CDR1 NNHDY and CDR2 SYVADS. The CDR3 loop reads CASSDTGGAPDTQYF. The CDR3 bases that were read are TGTGCCAGCAGTGATACTGGGGGGGCGCCAGAC.